Presented here are 13 T cell receptor beta chains from one specimen sequenced in a study of T cell responses to AZD1222 COVID-19 vaccine. Clones were sequenced by immunoSEQ multiplex PCR, and TCRdb holds only the in-frame ones, with some missing. Among some 150,000 clones listed, more than 70% were seen once. This material consisted of peripheral blood, taken 28 days after the second AZD1222 dose. The receptors derive from an adult who received the AZD1222 COVID-19 vaccine.

The chain carries TRBV18 and TRBJ2-3; 8 bases align to TRBD1. CDR1 and CDR2 from the germline V gene are KGHSH and LQKENI. V lost 3 bases to trimming and J lost 3 bases; unmatched junction nucleotides: 11. CDR3 length: 17 residues. The CDR3 spells CASSPWTGSTLTDTQYF. CDR3 coding DNA: TGTGCCAGCTCACCTTGGACAGGGTCGACCCTTACAGATACGCAGTATTTT.

The chain links TRBV5-1 to TRBJ1-3; D remains unclear. CDR1 is SGHRS, CDR2 YFSETQ, per germline. With 4 bases removed from V and 4 bases from J, the gap between germline ends came to 15 bases. The CDR3 has 15 residues. The CDR3 reads CASSLDGQAGNTIYF. The CDR3 bases are TGCGCCAGCAGCCTGGATGGGCAGGCCGGAAACACCATATATTTT.

This clone was observed a few times. The rearrangement uses TRBV4-2 and TRBJ2-7, with D perhaps matching TRBD1 or TRBD2 (5 bases each). The ends were cut back, 3 bases at V and 4 bases at J, with 19 bases in the middle. This CDR3 has 16 residues. Germline CDR1 LGHNA, CDR2 YNFKEQ. The CDR3 spells CASSQENRDVGYEQYF. The CDR3 DNA follows: TGTGCCAGCAGCCAGGAGAACCGGGACGTAGGTTACGAGCAGTACTTC.

This chain connects TRBV7-9 to TRBJ2-7; D not certain. Looked up from germline, CDR1 is SEHNR and CDR2 is FQNEAQ (reference sequence). V lost 6 bases to trimming and J lost 4 bases, with 16 bases between them. The CDR3 spans 14 residues. The CDR3 DNA reads as TGTGCCAGCAGGGGGTCCGGTTTATTTTACGAGCAGTACTTC. The encoded protein is CASRGSGLFYEQYF.

CDR3 residues: CASASSITDTQYF. The CDR3, as DNA: TGTGCCAGCGCGTCGAGCATAACAGATACGCAGTATTTT. The chain employs TRBV19 and TRBJ2-3; D gene uncertain. This CDR3 region has 13 residues. Looked up from germline, CDR1 is LNHDA and CDR2 is SQIVND (reference sequence). V lost 9 bases, J lost 3 bases, and 13 bases lay in between.

V gene TRBV6-4 combines with J gene TRBJ2-1; no reliable D call. The CDR3 is 11 amino acids. CDR1 MRHNA and CDR2 SNTAGT come from the germline V gene. V gave up 8 bases and J gave up 7 bases, with 9 bases separating them. The CDR3 region has the DNA TGTGCCAGCGGTAACGGGAATGAGCAGTTCTTC. This gives the protein CASGNGNEQFF.

The gene calls are TRBV5-6 and TRBJ2-7; D gene ambiguous. The CDR3 has 13 amino acids. The germline gives CDR1 SGHDT, CDR2 YYEEEE. V dropped 1 base and J dropped 2 bases, with 7 bases sitting between them. For the CDR3, the DNA is TGTGCCAGCAGCTTGATACTTCCCTACGAGCAGTACTTC. Its protein is CASSLILPYEQYF.

V gene TRBV9 combines with J gene TRBJ2-7, with D possibly being TRBD2 (7 bases). The V and J ends lost 1 base and 0 bases respectively, with 14 bases between them. The CDR3 covers 16 residues. CDR1 SGDLS and CDR2 YYNGEE come from the germline V gene. The CDR3 sequence is CASSVSGASGSYEQYF. DNA of the CDR3: TGTGCCAGCAGCGTATCGGGGGCTAGCGGCTCCTACGAGCAGTACTTC.

The chain is built from TRBV18 and TRBJ1-1; TRBD1 might be the D (6 bases). Trimming shortened V by 8 bases and J by 1 base, and 14 bases separated the two germline ends. Germline values: CDR1 KGHSH, CDR2 LQKENI. CDR3 length: 14 residues. CDR3 nucleotide sequence: TGTGCCAGCCACCCTACAGGGACGAACACTGAAGCTTTCTTT. This translates into CASHPTGTNTEAFF. The full variable domain, its missing parts supplied by reference TRBV18 and TRBJ1-1, is NAGVMQNPRHLVRRRGQEARLRCSPMKGHSHVYWYRQLPEEGLKFMVYLQKENIIDESGMPKERFSAEFPKEGPSILRIQQVVRGDSAAYFCASHPTGTNTEAFFGQGTRLTVV.

This chain uses TRBV7-8 with TRBJ2-7, with D perhaps TRBD1 or TRBD2 (5 bases each). The CDR3 loop spans 14 amino acids. Trimming removed 1 base from V and 6 bases from J, with 13 bases in between. From germline, CDR1 is SGHVS and CDR2 FQNEAQ. CDR3 amino acids: CASSLGGQGSEQYF. The DNA of the CDR3 is TGTGCCAGCAGCTTAGGAGGGCAGGGATCCGAGCAGTACTTC.

This chain joins TRBV30 and TRBJ2-4, with TRBD2 matching 8 bases. This CDR3 has 14 residues. Germline V gene sequence: CDR1 GTSNPN, CDR2 SVGIG (reference sequence). With V trimmed by 4 bases and J by 3 bases, 5 bases remained unmatched. The CDR3 nucleotides read TGTGCCTGGAACCGCGGGGGGTACAAAAACATTCAGTACTTC. Its protein is CAWNRGGYKNIQYF.

This chain joins TRBV5-4 and TRBJ1-2; D is undetermined. The CDR3 has 13 residues. The V end lost 4 bases, the J end lost 7 bases, and 14 bases lay between the germline ends. CDR1 is SGHNT, CDR2 YYREEE, per germline (reference sequence). CDR3 amino acids: CASSPRGAVGYTF. CDR3 DNA: TGTGCCAGCAGCCCGCGAGGAGCGGTTGGCTACACCTTC.

The chain recombines TRBV4-2 with TRBJ2-5, with unresolved D. The V end was cut by 2 bases, the J end by 5 bases, with 12 bases between. Germline CDR1 is LGHNA and CDR2 is YNFKEQ. This CDR3 is 14 amino acids long. The CDR3 loop is CASSQSSGLETQYF. The CDR3 DNA follows: TGTGCCAGCAGCCAAAGTTCGGGCCTGGAGACCCAGTACTTC.